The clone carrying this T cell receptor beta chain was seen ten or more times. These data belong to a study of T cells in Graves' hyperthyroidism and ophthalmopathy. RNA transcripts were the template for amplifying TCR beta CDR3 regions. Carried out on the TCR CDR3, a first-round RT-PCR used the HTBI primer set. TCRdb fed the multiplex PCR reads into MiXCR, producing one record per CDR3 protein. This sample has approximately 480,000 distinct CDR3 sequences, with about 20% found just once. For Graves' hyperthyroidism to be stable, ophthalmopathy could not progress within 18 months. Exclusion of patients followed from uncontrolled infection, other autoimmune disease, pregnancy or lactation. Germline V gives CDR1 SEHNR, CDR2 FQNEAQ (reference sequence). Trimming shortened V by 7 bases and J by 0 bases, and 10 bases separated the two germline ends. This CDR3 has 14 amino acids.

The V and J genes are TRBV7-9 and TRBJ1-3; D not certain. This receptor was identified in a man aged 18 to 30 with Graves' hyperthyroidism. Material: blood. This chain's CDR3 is CASIELNSGNTIYF. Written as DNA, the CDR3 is TGTGCCAGCATTGAACTGAACTCTGGAAACACCATATATTTT.